Below are 32 T cell receptor beta chains sequenced from a single sample in a study of metastatic and nonmetastatic thyroid tumors (dated by TCRdb to the early 2020s). Receptors were amplified or captured by PCR. Sequencing was performed on an Illumina HiSeq 4000. TCRdb reworked the public reads: Q25 trimming with fastp, MiXCR clone assembly, productive beta chains retained. This sample is represented by roughly 25,000 clones; 20% to 30% of them were singletons. In total, the top ten clones hold around 16% of the sample. No patient had received any treatment before thyroid surgery. The sample was blood. The receptors shown here come from a male donor with papillary thyroid cancer or a benign thyroid nodule (not recorded which). Some clones in this sample may be carry-over from other donors' samples.

This clone was counted ten times or more. This rearrangement joins TRBV7-9 to TRBJ1-1; D is unresolved. CDR1 is SEHNR, CDR2 FQNEAQ, per germline (reference sequence). The CDR3 is 14 amino acids. V dropped 5 bases and J dropped 5 bases, with 15 bases sitting between them. The CDR3 DNA follows: TGTGCCAGCAGCCGCTCGGGGTGGCGGACTGAAGCTTTCTTT. Translated, it gives CASSRSGWRTEAFF.

This clone was counted many times. The chain is built from TRBV11-2 and TRBJ2-1; 10 bases match TRBD2. Germline assignment: CDR1 SGHAT and CDR2 FQNNGV. The CDR3 is made up of 16 amino acids. Trimming took 1 base from V and 8 from J; bases not matched to a gene: 8. DNA for the CDR3: TGTGCCAGCAGCTTAGTTAGTCCTAGCGGGAGCTATGAGCAGTTCTTC. Residues: CASSLVSPSGSYEQFF.

This clone is medium-sized by share. The chain employs TRBV20-1 and TRBJ2-7; 12 positions agree with TRBD2. Germline trimming cut 5 bases from V and 6 bases from J; bases unmatched to any gene: 14. Germline V gives CDR1 DFQATT, CDR2 SNEGSKA (reference sequence). This CDR3 region has 16 residues. The CDR3 nucleotides read TGCAGTGCTTTTTCACCGACTAGCGGGAGTCGTGGCGAGCAGTACTTC. This translates into CSAFSPTSGSRGEQYF.

The rearrangement uses TRBV7-8 and TRBJ2-7, with D possibly called TRBD1 or TRBD2 (5 bases each). Deletions cut 4 bases from V and 5 bases from J, with 21 bases between. The CDR3 totals 16 residues. Germline lookup yields CDR1 SGHVS and CDR2 FQNEAQ. This chain's CDR3 is CASSSTGTLNNNEQYF. The CDR3, as DNA: TGTGCCAGCAGCTCCACCGGGACCCTAAATAACAACGAGCAGTACTTC.

The chain recombines TRBV9 with TRBJ2-3; the match to TRBD2 covers 12 bases. V lost 1 base to trimming and J lost 4 bases; unmatched junction nucleotides: 4. This CDR3 has 16 amino acids. Germline CDR1 and CDR2: SGDLS and YYNGEE. DNA for the CDR3: TGTGCCAGCAGCGTATCCTCTAGCGGGAGGGCAGATACGCAGTATTTT. Encoded protein: CASSVSSSGRADTQYF.

This clone was detected many times. The chain employs TRBV20-1 and TRBJ2-2, with D possibly matching TRBD2 (6 bases). CDR3 length equals 14 residues. V was pared by 5 bases and J by 4 bases, with 14 bases between. Germline loops: CDR1 DFQATT, CDR2 SNEGSKA (reference sequence). The CDR3 sequence: CSALAARSTGELFF. The DNA for the CDR3 is TGCAGTGCTTTAGCGGCTCGGAGCACCGGGGAGCTGTTTTTT.

The chain carries TRBV7-2 and TRBJ2-2, with D unresolved. V was trimmed by 3 bases and J by 2 bases, leaving 10 bases between them. The CDR3 is 15 residues long. Per the germline V gene, CDR1 is SGHTA and CDR2 is FQGNSA. The CDR3 region has the DNA TGTGCCAGCAGCTTCAACCTGATAAACACCGGGGAGCTGTTTTTT. It codes for CASSFNLINTGELFF.

By share, this clone ranks as medium-sized. The chain uses TRBV6-2 or TRBV6-3 and TRBJ2-7; a possible D gene is TRBD2 (6 bases). The V gene's germline CDR1 is MNHEY and CDR2 SVGEGT. This CDR3 is 15 amino acids long. Trimming pared 5 bases from V and 5 bases from J, leaving 19 bases between. CDR3 in amino acids: CASSLTEAAGNEQYF. CDR3 DNA: TGTGCCAGCAGTCTTACGGAGGCCGCGGGAAACGAGCAGTACTTC.

This clone was counted at least ten times. The chain couples TRBV7-3 to TRBJ2-1; D ambiguous. The germline V and J ends were trimmed by 2 bases and 9 bases, with 14 bases remaining between them. CDR3 length: 14 residues. The V gene's germline CDR1 is SGHTA and CDR2 FQGTGA. The CDR3 sequence: CASSLRARSSEQFF. The DNA of the CDR3 is TGTGCCAGCAGCTTACGCGCCCGCAGCAGTGAGCAGTTCTTC.

Of note for this clone: One end of the junction varies from germline; a read error may be responsible. This chain joins TRBV28 and TRBJ2-2; D uncertain. The CDR3 extends over 15 amino acids. From germline, CDR1 is MDHEN and CDR2 SYDVKM. In nucleotides, the CDR3 is TGTGCCAGCAGTGCCCCAGTGTTAGGCACCGTGGAGCTGTTTTTT. Protein: CASSAPVLGTVELFF.

This clone is medium-sized in the sample. The genes are TRBV6-2 or TRBV6-3 and TRBJ1-2; 7 bases agree with TRBD1. V shed 2 bases, J shed 3 bases, and the junction held 9 bases outside the gene matches. Germline V CDR1 and CDR2: MNHEY, SVGEGT. The CDR3 is made up of 16 amino acids. This CDR3 reads CASSYPWDRTDYGYTF. CDR3 coding DNA: TGTGCCAGCAGTTACCCATGGGACAGAACGGACTATGGCTACACCTTC.

This clone was recorded many times. A read error may be the cause here, since a much bigger clone is one base away. This sequence joins TRBV20-1 and TRBJ2-7, with unresolved D. The ends were cut back, 4 bases at V and 3 bases at J, with 7 bases in the middle. CDR3 length: 11 amino acids. The V gene's germline CDR1 is DFQATT and CDR2 SNEGSKA (reference sequence). As DNA, the CDR3 is TGCAGTGCTACCAACAACTACGAGCAGTACTTC. The encoded protein is CSATNNYEQYF.

This clone was recorded many times. The V gene is TRBV9, the J gene TRBJ1-3; D is possibly TRBD1 (5 bases). Trimming shortened V by 2 bases and J by 4 bases, and 13 bases separated the two germline ends. Germline lookup yields CDR1 SGDLS and CDR2 YYNGEE. CDR3 size: 15 residues. The CDR3 DNA follows: TGTGCCAGCAGCGTTTTGGAGGGGTCCGGAAACACCATATATTTT. Translating it yields CASSVLEGSGNTIYF.

This sequence joins TRBV4-3 and TRBJ1-2; 7 nucleotides align to TRBD1. The germline gives CDR1 LGHNA, CDR2 YSLEER. With V trimmed by 4 bases and J by 0 bases, 5 bases remained unmatched. CDR3 size: 15 residues. CDR3 amino acids: CASSLGQASNYGYTF. DNA of the CDR3: TGCGCCAGCAGCCTTGGACAGGCGTCTAACTATGGCTACACCTTC.

The chain links TRBV7-3 to TRBJ2-1, with TRBD2 identical over 10 bases. The CDR3 totals 16 residues. The V gene's germline CDR1 is SGHTA and CDR2 FQGTGA. Trimming removed 1 base from V and 9 bases from J; junction bases left unmatched: 9. CDR3 DNA sequence: TGTGCCAGCAGCTTAAGCCCCCTAGCGGGAGATGGTGAGCAGTTCTTC. It is translated as CASSLSPLAGDGEQFF. The variable domain in full, completed from reference TRBV7-3 and TRBJ2-1, reads GAGVSQTPSNKVTEKGKYVELRCDPISGHTALYWYRQSLGQGPEFLIYFQGTGAADDSGLPNDRFFAVRPEGSVSTLKIQRTERGDSAVYLCASSLSPLAGDGEQFFGPGTRLTVL.

This clone has just a few counts. The chain uses TRBV18 and TRBJ2-3, with no clear D. Per germline, CDR1 KGHSH and CDR2 LQKENI. This CDR3 contains 13 residues. V was clipped by 3 bases and J by 4 bases, with 8 bases between them. CDR3 protein: CASSPTPADTQYF. The DNA for the CDR3 is TGTGCCAGCTCACCGACACCGGCAGATACGCAGTATTTT.

This clone was found once. V is TRBV5-6 and J is TRBJ1-1; possible D gene TRBD1, 5 bases. Per germline, CDR1 SGHDT and CDR2 YYEEEE. V was clipped by 4 bases and J by 11 bases, with 18 bases between them. The CDR3 is made up of 13 amino acids. The CDR3 here is CASSPGWTTEAFF. The CDR3 coding sequence is TGTGCCAGCAGCCCCGGCTGGACAACCGAGGCTTTCTTT.

The V gene is TRBV24-1, the J gene TRBJ2-5, with D unresolved. The CDR3 totals 15 residues. Trimming cost V 6 bases and J 0 bases, with 13 bases left between them. CDR1 KGHDR and CDR2 SFDVKD come from the germline V gene. The CDR3: CATSSLLGDQETQYF. CDR3 in DNA: TGTGCCACCAGTTCCTTATTAGGCGACCAAGAGACCCAGTACTTC.

This clone was counted a few times. This chain links TRBV12-3 or TRBV12-4 with TRBJ2-3; tentatively, D is TRBD2 (6 bases). Trimming pared 2 bases from V and 3 bases from J, leaving 15 bases between. The CDR3 extends over 16 amino acids. Here the CDR3 DNA reads TGTGCCAGCAGTTTAATGAGCCTAGCGTCGACAGATACGCAGTATTTT. Its protein product is CASSLMSLASTDTQYF.

By its share, this clone is medium-sized. The genes are TRBV6-9 and TRBJ2-3; the D call may be TRBD1 or TRBD2 (6 bases each). CDR3 length equals 16 residues. V was clipped by 6 bases and J by 0 bases, with 16 bases between them. CDR1 is MNHGY, CDR2 SVAAGI, per germline. CDR3 in amino acids: CASRGGRVASTDTQYF. The CDR3 nucleotides read TGTGCCAGCAGGGGGGGCAGGGTGGCTAGCACAGATACGCAGTATTTT.

This clone has at least ten counts. V and J are TRBV2 and TRBJ2-5; 8 positions match TRBD1. CDR1 is SNHLY and CDR2 is FYNNEI in the germline V gene. The length of the CDR3 is 13 residues. V shed 6 bases and J 4 bases; nucleotides not matched to a gene: 4. The CDR3 DNA follows: TGTGCCAGCAGATGGACAGGGCGAGAGACCCAGTACTTC. It encodes CASRWTGRETQYF.

This clone was detected many times. The chain employs TRBV5-6 and TRBJ1-1; D not certain. V lost 1 base and J lost 2, with 9 bases in between. There are 14 residues in the CDR3. From germline, CDR1 is SGHDT and CDR2 YYEEEE. The CDR3 protein is CASSLRRLNTEAFF. CDR3 coding DNA: TGTGCCAGCAGCTTGCGTCGGCTAAACACTGAAGCTTTCTTT. Looking up the rest from reference TRBV5-6 and TRBJ1-1 gives the full variable domain: DAGVTQSPTHLIKTRGQQVTLRCSPKSGHDTVSWYQQALGQGPQFIFQYYEEEERQRGNFPDRFSGHQFPNYSSELNVNALLLGDSALYLCASSLRRLNTEAFFGQGTRLTVV.

Relative to its sample, this clone is medium-sized. The chain couples TRBV6-1 to TRBJ2-7, with a possible D match to TRBD2 (7 bases). Trimming removed 7 bases at V and 1 base at J, with 11 bases between. Germline V CDR1 and CDR2: MNHNS, SASEGT. The CDR3 consists of 13 residues. The CDR3 sequence: CASIRGGSYEQYF. CDR3 in DNA: TGTGCCAGCATAAGGGGGGGTTCCTACGAGCAGTACTTC.

In its sample, this clone ranks as medium-sized. The chain employs TRBV30 and TRBJ1-1; D ambiguous. Between the trimmed V and J ends, which lost 4 bases and 3 bases, there was a span of 12 bases. The CDR3 sequence is 13 residues long. Germline values: CDR1 GTSNPN, CDR2 SVGIG (reference sequence). CDR3 protein: CAWKWQRDTEAFF. CDR3 nucleotides: TGTGCCTGGAAGTGGCAGAGGGACACTGAAGCTTTCTTT.

CDR3 coding DNA: TGTGCCAGCAGAACACTAGCGGGAGAGACCGGGGAGCTGTTTTTT. The encoded protein is CASRTLAGETGELFF. The J gene is TRBJ2-2, the V gene TRBV7-2, with TRBD2 matching 11 bases. V gave up 6 bases and J gave up 5 bases; unmatched junction bases: 5. This CDR3 contains 15 residues. The germline gives CDR1 SGHTA, CDR2 FQGNSA.

As concerns this clone: One junction end disagrees with the germline gene, perhaps due to a read error. The DNA for the CDR3 is TGCGCCAGCAGCTTGGCCCGGACTAGCGGAACCTACGAACAGTACTTC. Its translation is CASSLARTSGTYEQYF. The V call is TRBV5-1, the J call TRBJ2-7, with TRBD2 matching 10 bases. CDR1 is SGHRS, CDR2 YFSETQ, per germline. The CDR3 loop spans 16 amino acids.

V usage is TRBV5-1 and J usage is TRBJ2-7, with a tentative D call TRBD2 (5 bases). Trimming took off 3 bases at V and 5 bases at J, with 24 bases between the two ends. The CDR3 contains 17 residues. CDR1 is SGHRS and CDR2 is YFSETQ in the germline V gene. The CDR3 coding sequence is TGCGCCAGCAGCTCATCGTGGGGTAACCCGGACGGGGACGAGCAGTACTTC. This translates into CASSSSWGNPDGDEQYF.

This clone occurred once. This chain links TRBV7-2 with TRBJ1-2; D gene ambiguous. The CDR3 sequence is 14 residues long. Germline CDR1 and CDR2: SGHTA and FQGNSA. Trimming pared 0 bases from V and 12 bases from J, leaving 17 bases between. CDR3 DNA sequence: TGTGCCAGCAGCTTAGCGCTTGGCCGGGGAGGGAACACCTTC. Amino acid sequence: CASSLALGRGGNTF.

Concerning this clone itself: A much larger clone differs by one base, so this may be a read error. At the DNA level, this CDR3 is encoded by other sequences in the same sample as well. The J gene is TRBJ2-5, the V gene TRBV7-7; TRBD1 matches 8 bases. The CDR3 spans 13 residues. Germline V gives CDR1 SSHAT, CDR2 FNYEAQ (reference sequence). The CDR3 reads CASSRDRQETQYF. The CDR3 nucleotides are TGTGCTAGCAGCAGGGACAGGCAAGAGACCCAGTACTTC. Full variable domain (rest looked up from reference TRBV7-7 and TRBJ2-5): GAGVSQSPRYKVTKRGQDVTLRCDPISSHATLYWYQQALGQGPEFLTYFNYEAQPDKSGLPSDRFSAERPEGSISTLTIQRTEQRDSAMYRCASSRDRQETQYFGPGTRLLVL.

This clone was recorded once. CDR3 protein: CASSLAGPDNQPQHF. The CDR3 DNA is TGTGCCAGCAGCTTAGCGGGTCCGGACAATCAGCCCCAGCATTTT. J is TRBJ1-5 and V is TRBV7-2; D is unclear. CDR3 length: 15 residues. Per the germline V gene, CDR1 is SGHTA and CDR2 is FQGNSA. Trimming cost V 0 bases and J 3 bases, with 9 bases left between them.

This clone was observed a single time. Germline and junction disagree at one end, which may indicate a read error. The chain carries TRBV20-1 and TRBJ1-2; D remains unclear. The CDR3 has 13 residues. In germline, CDR1 is DFQATT, CDR2 SNEGSKA (reference sequence). CDR3 nucleotide sequence: TGCAGTGCTAGCCATAGCGAGTACTATGGCTACACCTTT. This gives the protein CSASHSEYYGYTF.

This clone was counted at least ten times. V is TRBV19 and J is TRBJ1-2; perhaps TRBD1 as D (6 bases). Trimming stripped 7 bases from V and 2 bases from J, with 11 bases between. The CDR3 consists of 13 residues. Germline-derived CDR1 and CDR2 are LNHDA and SQIVND (reference sequence). CDR3 amino acids: CASTPGHNYGYTF. DNA for the CDR3: TGTGCCAGTACCCCGGGACACAACTATGGCTACACCTTC. The full variable domain, with the rest looked up from reference TRBV19 and TRBJ1-2, is DGGITQSPKYLFRKEGQNVTLSCEQNLNHDAMYWYRQDPGQGLRLIYYSQIVNDFQKGDIAEGYSVSREKKESFPLTVTSAQKNPTAFYLCASTPGHNYGYTFGSGTRLTVV.